Listed here are 26 T cell receptor beta chains from one sample, sequenced in a study of T cell repertoires in ileal Crohn's disease. Noted time point: neoterminal ileum biopsy at postoperative endoscopy, about 6 months after surgery. Generated by immunoSEQ multiplex PCR, the TCRdb table keeps only in-frame clones and is missing some. In the table there are 13,000 or so clones, around four fifths of which are singletons. The sequencing sample was made of ileal tissue. These receptors were collected from an adult with Crohn's disease.

Only one count was recorded for this clone. V gene TRBV6-1 combines with J gene TRBJ2-7, with 8 bases lining up with TRBD1. V lost 3 bases and J lost 0; bases outside the gene matches: 7. Germline V gene sequence: CDR1 MNHNS, CDR2 SASEGT. The CDR3 loop spans 16 amino acids. The chain's CDR3 is CASSDLGGQASYEQYF. Here the CDR3 DNA reads TGTGCCAGCAGTGACCTCGGGGGACAGGCCTCCTACGAGCAGTACTTC.

The V call is TRBV10-3, the J call TRBJ2-1, with D possibly being TRBD2 (7 bases). Germline-derived CDR1 and CDR2 are ENHRY and SYGVKD. The V and J ends lost 8 bases and 2 bases respectively, with 10 bases between them. This CDR3 is 13 amino acids long. The CDR3 reads CAIGGGPYNEQFF. Here the CDR3 DNA reads TGTGCCATCGGGGGGGGGCCCTACAATGAGCAGTTCTTC.

This chain links TRBV6-1 with TRBJ2-5; the match to TRBD1 covers 9 bases. CDR1 MNHNS and CDR2 SASEGT come from the germline V gene. CDR3 length: 15 residues. The J segment lost 1 base and the V segment lost 8 bases, leaving 8 bases of the junction unmatched. The CDR3 bases are TGTGCCAGCCGCCGGGACAGGGTAGGCCAAGAGACCCAGTACTTC. Translating it yields CASRRDRVGQETQYF.

The V call is TRBV30, the J call TRBJ1-2; TRBD1 might be the D (6 bases). V lost 1 base and J lost 7, with 13 bases in between. There are 13 residues in the CDR3. The germline V gene has CDR1 GTSNPN and CDR2 SVGIG (reference sequence). CDR3 in amino acids: CAWSGTALGGYTF. CDR3 coding DNA: TGTGCCTGGAGTGGGACAGCCCTTGGTGGCTACACCTTC. Based on the CDR3 plus reference TRBV30 and TRBJ1-2, the full variable domain is SQTIHQWPATLVQPVGSPLSLECTVEGTSNPNLYWYRQAAGRGLQLLFYSVGIGQISSEVPQNLSASRPQDRQFILSSKKLLLSDSGFYLCAWSGTALGGYTFGSGTRLTVV.

A few counts support this clone. Other DNA sequences in the same sample also yield this CDR3. This chain connects TRBV29-1 to TRBJ1-1; 7 bases match TRBD1. Germline trimming cut 3 bases from V and 11 bases from J; bases unmatched to any gene: 3. The CDR3 runs to 10 residues. Germline V gene lookup returns CDR1 SQVTM and CDR2 ANQGSEA. CDR3 amino acids: CSVEEGAAFF. Here the CDR3 DNA reads TGCAGCGTTGAGGAGGGGGCGGCTTTCTTT.

This clone was found once. The chain joins TRBV28 to TRBJ1-2; a possible D gene is TRBD1 (5 bases). In germline, CDR1 is MDHEN, CDR2 SYDVKM. Trimming stripped 5 bases from V and 5 bases from J, with 18 bases between. CDR3 length: 15 residues. The CDR3 region is CASSPLLVGGYGYTF. Written as DNA, the CDR3 is TGTGCCAGCAGTCCCCTCCTAGTGGGGGGGTATGGCTACACCTTC.

The genes are TRBV2 and TRBJ1-2, with TRBD1 as a possible D gene (6 bases). This CDR3 comprises 13 residues. Germline-derived CDR1 and CDR2 are SNHLY and FYNNEI. The V end was cut by 6 bases, the J end by 8 bases, with 16 bases between. The CDR3 spells CASSLQGPRGYTF. In DNA form, the CDR3 reads TGTGCCAGCAGCTTACAGGGCCCTAGAGGCTACACCTTC.

This sequence joins TRBV11-2 and TRBJ1-1; D remains unclear. CDR3 length equals 14 residues. Germline V lookup: CDR1 SGHAT, CDR2 FQNNGV. V was pared by 2 bases and J by 3 bases, with 10 bases between. For the CDR3, the DNA is TGTGCCAGCAGCTTAAGAGGGCAGTACACTGAAGCTTTCTTT. This encodes CASSLRGQYTEAFF.

The chain links TRBV27 to TRBJ1-2; no firm D call. CDR1 and CDR2 (germline): MNHEY, SMNVEV (reference sequence). V was clipped by 0 bases and J by 7 bases, with 12 bases between them. CDR3 size: 14 residues. CDR3 residues: CASSLSGKGFGYTF. CDR3 bases: TGTGCCAGCAGTTTATCCGGGAAGGGATTTGGCTACACCTTC.

The count of this clone is one. The DNA of the CDR3 is TGTGCCAGCAGTGGGGGAAACAGGGTCCCTGGAAACACCATATATTTT. As protein: CASSGGNRVPGNTIYF. V usage is TRBV2 and J usage is TRBJ1-3, with D possibly TRBD1 on 6 matching bases. The length of the CDR3 is 16 residues. The germline CDR1 and CDR2 sequences are SNHLY and FYNNEI. V lost 4 bases to trimming and J lost 2 bases, with 15 bases between them.

The chain is built from TRBV9 and TRBJ2-7, with a weak D call TRBD2 (7 bases). The CDR3 extends over 16 amino acids. The germline CDR1 and CDR2 sequences are SGDLS and YYNGEE. V shed 4 bases and J shed 2 bases, with 19 bases lying between them. The DNA for the CDR3 is TGTGCCAGCAGCCCAGGGGCGCTAGCGGAGCCCTACGAGCAGTACTTC. The encoded protein is CASSPGALAEPYEQYF.

To note about this clone: This CDR3 is also generated by other DNA sequences in the sample. The gene calls are TRBV30 and TRBJ1-2; 7 positions agree with TRBD1. The CDR3 covers 12 residues. CDR1 and CDR2 (germline): GTSNPN, SVGIG (reference sequence). The V gene end was trimmed by 5 bases and the J gene end by 0 bases; junction bases not matched to a gene: 0. CDR3 loop: CAWDRANYGYTF. The CDR3 nucleotides are TGTGCCTGGGACAGGGCTAACTATGGCTACACCTTC.

This clone was counted only a few times. The chain uses TRBV6-1 and TRBJ2-7; 7 nucleotides agree with TRBD2. CDR3 length: 15 residues. V dropped 2 bases and J dropped 0; count of bases not matched to a gene: 4. The V gene's germline CDR1 is MNHNS and CDR2 SASEGT. The CDR3 sequence is CASSELLASSYEQYF. The CDR3 nucleotides are TGTGCCAGCAGTGAATTACTAGCGAGCTCCTACGAGCAGTACTTC.

V usage is TRBV7-9 and J usage is TRBJ2-7; TRBD2 matches 10 bases. The V segment lost 6 bases and the J segment 7 bases; nucleotides outside the gene matches: 12. This CDR3 has 15 amino acids. Germline V gene sequence: CDR1 SEHNR, CDR2 FQNEAQ (reference sequence). CDR3 DNA sequence: TGTGCCAGCAGAATAGCGGGAGGCAAGGGCAGGGAGCAGTACTTC. Encoded protein: CASRIAGGKGREQYF.

V and J are TRBV15 and TRBJ2-1, with 9 bases matching TRBD2. V was pared by 0 bases and J by 6 bases, with 12 bases of the junction left unmatched. The CDR3 covers 18 residues. Germline V gene sequence: CDR1 LNHNV, CDR2 YYDKDF (reference sequence). CDR3 bases: TGTGCCACCAGCAGAGATAGGGCGCGGGGGGGCCCCGGCAATGAGCAGTTCTTC. It specifies CATSRDRARGGPGNEQFF. Full variable domain (rest looked up from reference TRBV15 and TRBJ2-1): DAMVIQNPRYQVTQFGKPVTLSCSQTLNHNVMYWYQQKSSQAPKLLFHYYDKDFNNEADTPDNFQSRRPNTSFCFLDIRSPGLGDTAMYLCATSRDRARGGPGNEQFFGPGTRLTVL.

The chain carries TRBV7-9 and TRBJ2-7, with 7 bases that match TRBD2. The CDR3 covers 13 residues. J was trimmed by 6 bases and V by 5 bases; bases with no gene match: 7. Germline V CDR1 and CDR2: SEHNR, FQNEAQ (reference sequence). The chain's CDR3 is CASSPLRGSEQYF. DNA for the CDR3: TGTGCCAGCAGCCCCTTGCGGGGGAGCGAGCAGTACTTC.

The CDR3 reads CASSLGTSGRSSYNEQFF. CDR3 coding DNA: TGCGCCAGCAGCTTGGGGACTAGCGGGAGGAGCTCCTACAATGAGCAGTTCTTC. The chain recombines TRBV5-1 with TRBJ2-1, with TRBD2 matching over 14 bases. V dropped 0 bases and J dropped 0; count of bases not matched to a gene: 2. This CDR3 comprises 18 residues. CDR1 SGHRS and CDR2 YFSETQ come from the germline V gene. The full variable domain, in which reference TRBV5-1 and TRBJ2-1 provide the parts outside the CDR3, is KAGVTQTPRYLIKTRGQQVTLSCSPISGHRSVSWYQQTPGQGLQFLFEYFSETQRNKGNFPGRFSGRQFSNSRSEMNVSTLELGDSALYLCASSLGTSGRSSYNEQFFGPGTRLTVL.

CDR3 bases: TGTGCCAGCAGTTACTCGAGTACAGGGACCGGGGAGCTGTTTTTT. Protein sequence: CASSYSSTGTGELFF. The chain joins TRBV6-5 to TRBJ2-2, with D tentatively TRBD1 (6 bases). V was cut by 0 bases and J by 5 bases, with 10 bases left in between. Germline V lookup: CDR1 MNHEY, CDR2 SVGAGI. The CDR3 runs to 15 residues.

On this clone itself: Without the conserved terminal phenylalanine or tryptophan, this CDR3 likely stems from a read error. V and J are TRBV30 and TRBJ1-2; no firm D call. CDR3 length: 13 amino acids. Germline assignment: CDR1 GTSNPN and CDR2 SVGIG (reference sequence). The V gene lost 2 bases and the J gene lost 3 bases, with 10 bases spanning the gap. The CDR3, as DNA: TGTGCCTGGAGTCCCGCCGTCGACTATGGCTACACCCTC. It yields the protein CAWSPAVDYGYTL.

The CDR3 loop is CATSRDGSGSYEQYF. The CDR3 DNA is TGTGCCACCAGCAGAGATGGATCCGGGTCCTACGAGCAGTACTTC. The genes are TRBV15 and TRBJ2-7; D uncertain. With 0 bases removed from V and 1 base from J, the gap between germline ends came to 10 bases. Germline-derived CDR1 and CDR2 are LNHNV and YYDKDF (reference sequence). The CDR3 loop spans 15 amino acids.

This chain joins TRBV11-2 and TRBJ1-2, with 7 bases fitting TRBD1. Germline lookup yields CDR1 SGHAT and CDR2 FQNNGV. Trimming removed 5 bases from V and 5 bases from J; junction bases left unmatched: 5. CDR3 length equals 13 residues. This chain's CDR3 is CASSPGTVYGYTF. The CDR3 DNA sequence: TGTGCCAGCAGCCCAGGGACAGTTTATGGCTACACCTTC.

The table lists this clone with a few counts. This chain uses TRBV7-8 with TRBJ1-5; D perhaps matches TRBD1 (5 bases). V was trimmed by 0 bases and J by 13 bases, leaving 10 bases between them. This CDR3 has 12 residues. Germline lookup yields CDR1 SGHVS and CDR2 FQNEAQ. For the CDR3, the DNA is TGTGCCAGCAGCTTAGCGGACACTCAACAGCATTTT. The encoded protein is CASSLADTQQHF. Full variable domain (missing parts from reference TRBV7-8 and TRBJ1-5): GAGVSQSPRYKVAKRGQDVALRCDPISGHVSLFWYQQALGQGPEFLTYFQNEAQLDKSGLPSDRFFAERPEGSVSTLKIQRTQQEDSAVYLCASSLADTQQHFGDGTRLSIL.

This chain joins TRBV11-2 and TRBJ1-5, with 7 bases aligning to TRBD1. Germline values: CDR1 SGHAT, CDR2 FQNNGV. CDR3 length equals 15 residues. V shed 2 bases and J 2 bases; nucleotides not matched to a gene: 3. The CDR3 region is CASSLNTGGNQPQHF. CDR3 sequence (DNA): TGTGCCAGCAGCTTAAACACAGGGGGCAATCAGCCCCAGCATTTT.

This chain joins TRBV6-1 and TRBJ1-2; no definite D call. V shed 5 bases and J shed 4 bases, with 17 bases lying between them. This CDR3 has 15 amino acids. The germline V gene encodes CDR1 MNHNS and CDR2 SASEGT. CDR3 amino acids: CASSPSIGLSYGYTF. The CDR3 DNA sequence: TGTGCCAGCAGTCCATCAATCGGTTTAAGCTATGGCTACACCTTC.

This chain links TRBV6-4 with TRBJ2-2, with TRBD2 as a possible D gene (6 bases). Trimming pared 3 bases from V and 7 bases from J, leaving 9 bases between. Germline-derived CDR1 and CDR2 are MRHNA and SNTAGT. The CDR3 is made up of 13 amino acids. CDR3 DNA sequence: TGTGCCAGCAGTGAACGGGAGAACGGGGAGCTGTTTTTT. It translates to CASSERENGELFF.

The chain recombines TRBV7-9 with TRBJ2-5; D is possibly TRBD1 (6 bases). The J call is in doubt because the DNA end fits TRBJ2-7 better. This CDR3 spans 12 amino acids. CDR1 is SEHNR and CDR2 is FQNEAQ in the germline V gene (reference sequence). The CDR3 bases are TGTGCCAGCAGCATGGACAGAGGCGAGCAGTACTTC. It encodes CASSMDRGEQYF.